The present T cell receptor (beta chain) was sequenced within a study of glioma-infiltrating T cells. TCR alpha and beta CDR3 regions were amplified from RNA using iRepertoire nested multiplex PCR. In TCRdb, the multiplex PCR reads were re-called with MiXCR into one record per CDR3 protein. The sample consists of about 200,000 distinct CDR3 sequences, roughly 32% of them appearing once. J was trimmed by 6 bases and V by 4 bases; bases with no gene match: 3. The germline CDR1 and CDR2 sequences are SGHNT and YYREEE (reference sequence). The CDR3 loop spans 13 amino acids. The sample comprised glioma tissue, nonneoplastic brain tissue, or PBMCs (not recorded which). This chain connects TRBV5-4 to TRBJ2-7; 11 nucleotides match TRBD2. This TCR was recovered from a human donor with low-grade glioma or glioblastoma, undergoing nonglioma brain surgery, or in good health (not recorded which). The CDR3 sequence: CASSLTSGGEQYF. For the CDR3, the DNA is TGTGCCAGCAGCCTTACTAGCGGGGGCGAGCAGTACTTC.